These 21 T cell receptor beta chains came from one sample sequenced in a study of T cell changes during pregnancy in multiple sclerosis. Libraries were prepared by immunoSEQ multiplex PCR; TCRdb keeps only in-frame clonotypes and omits some of them. This sample has 100,000 to 110,000 clones, with approximately 90% found just once. This specimen consisted of peripheral blood, obtained after pregnancy. Source of these receptors: a female donor with multiple sclerosis, enrolled in a pregnancy study.

The chain recombines TRBV29-1 with TRBJ1-1; perhaps TRBD1 as D (5 bases). Trimming took off 6 bases at V and 2 bases at J, with 16 bases between the two ends. Germline V gene data show CDR1 as SQVTM and CDR2 as ANQGSEA. The CDR3 has 14 residues. The DNA for the CDR3 is TGCAGCGTCGAACTATTGACAGAAAACACTGAAGCTTTCTTT. The encoded protein is CSVELLTENTEAFF.

The chain carries TRBV6-5 and TRBJ2-1; D gene unclear. Trimming took off 7 bases at V and 6 bases at J, with 19 bases between the two ends. CDR3 size: 15 residues. CDR1 and CDR2 from the germline V gene are MNHEY and SVGAGI. CDR3 coding DNA: TGTGCCAGCAAAAAAGACACTCTGATCTCCAATGAGCAGTTCTTC. It specifies CASKKDTLISNEQFF.

The rearrangement uses TRBV27 and TRBJ2-7, with 7 nucleotides matching TRBD1. The germline V gene has CDR1 MNHEY and CDR2 SMNVEV (reference sequence). The CDR3 runs 14 residues. J lost 0 bases, V lost 6 bases, and 5 bases had no gene match. Here the CDR3 DNA reads TGTGCCAGCAGCCGGGGACAGACCTCCTACGAGCAGTACTTC. It yields the protein CASSRGQTSYEQYF.

The V call is TRBV7-2, the J call TRBJ1-2; 9 bases fit TRBD1. V was clipped by 5 bases and J by 4 bases; unmatched bases: 8. Germline V gene sequence: CDR1 SGHTA, CDR2 FQGNSA. The CDR3 extends over 15 amino acids. The CDR3: CASSPGQGPRYGYTF. CDR3 coding DNA: TGTGCCAGCAGCCCAGGACAGGGGCCCCGCTATGGCTACACCTTC.

The V gene is TRBV7-9, the J gene TRBJ1-4, with D possibly being TRBD1 (5 bases). V was pared by 6 bases and J by 0 bases, with 11 bases between. This CDR3 has 15 residues. The germline gives CDR1 SEHNR, CDR2 FQNEAQ (reference sequence). The CDR3 sequence is CASSRTGTTNEKLFF. In nucleotides, the CDR3 is TGTGCCAGCAGTAGAACAGGAACAACTAATGAAAAACTGTTTTTT.

This clone came up once. The chain recombines TRBV6-1 with TRBJ2-1; TRBD2 matches 10 bases. V lost 2 bases, J lost 0 bases, and 4 bases stayed unmatched. CDR3 length equals 17 residues. Germline values: CDR1 MNHNS, CDR2 SASEGT. This CDR3 is CASSERPSGSSYNEQFF. CDR3 nucleotides: TGTGCCAGCAGTGAAAGGCCTAGCGGGAGCTCCTACAATGAGCAGTTCTTC.

This rearrangement joins TRBV5-6 to TRBJ2-3; no definite D call. This CDR3 comprises 16 residues. Germline loops: CDR1 SGHDT, CDR2 YYEEEE. V lost 4 bases, J lost 0 bases, and 15 bases lay in between. CDR3 loop: CASSHLQKTSTDTQYF. The CDR3 nucleotides read TGTGCCAGCAGCCATCTCCAGAAGACTAGCACAGATACGCAGTATTTT.

A single count supports this clone. The chain is built from TRBV6-1 and TRBJ2-7, with 8 positions matching TRBD1. CDR1 is MNHNS and CDR2 is SASEGT in the germline V gene. V was pared by 2 bases and J by 2 bases, with 5 bases of the junction left unmatched. CDR3 length equals 15 residues. The CDR3, as DNA: TGTGCCAGCAGTGAAACCGAGACAGGGGCCTACGAGCAGTACTTC. Encoded protein: CASSETETGAYEQYF.

This clone has more than one count but fewer than ten. V gene TRBV7-3 combines with J gene TRBJ2-1; D is perhaps TRBD2 (7 bases). Trimming left V 3 bases short and J 8 bases short, with 17 bases between. The CDR3 is 15 residues long. The germline CDR1 and CDR2 sequences are SGHTA and FQGTGA. CDR3 region: CASSLGGGGIDEQFF. CDR3 nucleotide sequence: TGTGCCAGCAGCTTGGGAGGGGGGGGCATCGATGAGCAGTTCTTC.

The DNA of the CDR3 is TGTGCCAGCAGCTTAGTAGTAGGGGCGCAGTATTTT. Translation: CASSLVVGAQYF. This sequence joins TRBV7-9 and TRBJ2-3; D might be TRBD1 (5 bases). Germline values: CDR1 SEHNR, CDR2 FQNEAQ (reference sequence). This CDR3 has 12 residues. Deletions cut 1 base from V and 10 bases from J, with 9 bases between.

This clone showed up just a few times. The chain is built from TRBV4-3 and TRBJ1-2; 7 bases line up with TRBD1. Germline V gene sequence: CDR1 LGHNA, CDR2 YSLEER. The V gene end was trimmed by 2 bases and the J gene end by 2 bases; junction bases not matched to a gene: 5. This CDR3 has 15 amino acids. The CDR3 sequence: CASSQQTGTNYGYTF. The CDR3 coding sequence is TGCGCCAGCAGCCAACAGACAGGGACCAACTATGGCTACACCTTC.

In DNA form, the CDR3 reads TGTGCCAGCAGCTTGCGGGGAGTGAGATATGGCTACACCTTC. Its protein is CASSLRGVRYGYTF. This chain uses TRBV5-6 with TRBJ1-2; the D is unclear. V gave up 1 base and J gave up 5 bases, with 12 bases separating them. Germline V gene data show CDR1 as SGHDT and CDR2 as YYEEEE. The length of the CDR3 is 14 residues.

This chain links TRBV5-6 with TRBJ1-1, with D unclear. V dropped 2 bases and J dropped 5 bases, with 10 bases sitting between them. The CDR3 has 13 residues. Germline CDR1 and CDR2: SGHDT and YYEEEE. In DNA, the CDR3 is TGTGCCAGCAGCTTCCCCACTGCAACTGAAGCTTTCTTT. The encoded protein is CASSFPTATEAFF.

The chain uses TRBV2 and TRBJ1-4, with 8 bases lining up with TRBD1. This CDR3 region has 16 residues. V dropped 5 bases and J dropped 4; count of bases not matched to a gene: 9. Germline CDR1 reads SNHLY; CDR2 reads FYNNEI. The CDR3 region has the DNA TGTGCCAGCAGTCCACTCCCGGGACAGGATAATGAAAAACTGTTTTTT. Protein product: CASSPLPGQDNEKLFF.

V and J are TRBV6-4 and TRBJ1-1; unclear D gene. The CDR3 runs 13 residues. With 0 bases removed from V and 3 bases from J, the gap between germline ends came to 5 bases. Germline V CDR1 and CDR2: MRHNA, SNTAGT. CDR3 sequence: CASSDSRYTEAFF. In DNA form, the CDR3 reads TGTGCCAGCAGTGACTCGAGATACACTGAAGCTTTCTTT.

The chain uses TRBV6-5 and TRBJ2-2, with 7 positions matching TRBD2. Germline CDR1 is MNHEY and CDR2 is SVGAGI. Unmatched junction bases numbered 6, after V lost 1 base and J lost 7 bases. The CDR3 has 15 amino acids. CDR3 protein: CASSYLAGDLGELFF. The DNA for the CDR3 is TGTGCCAGCAGTTACTTGGCGGGAGACCTCGGGGAGCTGTTTTTT.

The genes are TRBV9 and TRBJ2-5; 11 positions agree with TRBD2. After removal of 7 bases from V and 5 bases from J, the junction contained 10 bases not matched to a gene. The CDR3 has 15 amino acids. Germline loops: CDR1 SGDLS, CDR2 YYNGEE. The CDR3 protein is CASGTSGAPGETQYF. CDR3 DNA sequence: TGTGCCAGCGGGACTAGCGGAGCCCCGGGGGAGACCCAGTACTTC.

The rearrangement uses TRBV6-1 and TRBJ2-5, with 14 bases fitting TRBD2. J gave up 4 bases and V 0 bases, and 10 bases lay outside the gene matches. This CDR3 has 19 amino acids. Germline V gene lookup returns CDR1 MNHNS and CDR2 SASEGT. The CDR3 reads CASSEAPGLAGARRETQYF. CDR3 nucleotides: TGTGCCAGCAGTGAAGCCCCGGGACTAGCGGGAGCTAGGAGAGAGACCCAGTACTTC.

In its sample, this clone was seen many times. This rearrangement joins TRBV11-2 to TRBJ1-3; TRBD1 is a possible D gene (5 bases). V shed 3 bases and J shed 8 bases, with 11 bases lying between them. Germline V gene lookup returns CDR1 SGHAT and CDR2 FQNNGV. The CDR3 length is 13 residues. In DNA, the CDR3 is TGTGCCAGCAGCTTGATCAGGGTGGACACCATATATTTT. This codes for CASSLIRVDTIYF.

The V and J genes are TRBV7-9 and TRBJ2-7, with 8 bases fitting TRBD2. Germline V lookup: CDR1 SEHNR, CDR2 FQNEAQ (reference sequence). The CDR3 length is 17 residues. The ends lost 0 bases at V and 9 bases at J; junction bases unmatched: 16. CDR3 nucleotide sequence: TGTGCCAGCAGCTTAGCGCTCCCGGGACTAGGGAGAATCGCGCAGTACTTC. This encodes CASSLALPGLGRIAQYF.

The chain has TRBV15 and TRBJ1-6, with TRBD1 identical over 11 bases. Looked up from germline, CDR1 is LNHNV and CDR2 is YYDKDF (reference sequence). With 8 bases clipped from V and 2 bases from J, the junction kept 8 bases outside the gene matches. This CDR3 is 17 amino acids long. The CDR3 nucleotides read TGTGCCACCGGGACAGGGGGAGAAAAACCCTATAATTCACCCCTCCACTTT. Translated: CATGTGGEKPYNSPLHF.